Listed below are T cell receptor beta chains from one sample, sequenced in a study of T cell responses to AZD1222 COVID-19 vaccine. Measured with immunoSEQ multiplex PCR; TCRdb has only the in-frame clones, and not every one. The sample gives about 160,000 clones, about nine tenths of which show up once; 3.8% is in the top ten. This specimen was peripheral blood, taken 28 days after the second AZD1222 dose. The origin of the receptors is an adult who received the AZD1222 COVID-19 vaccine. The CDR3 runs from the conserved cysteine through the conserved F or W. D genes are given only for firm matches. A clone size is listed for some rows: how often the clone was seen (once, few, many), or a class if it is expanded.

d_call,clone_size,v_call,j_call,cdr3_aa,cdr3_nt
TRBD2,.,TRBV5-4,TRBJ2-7,CATWTSGSYEQYF,TGTGCCACTTGGACTAGCGGGAGTTACGAGCAGTACTTC
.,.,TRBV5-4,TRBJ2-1,CASSWPYGGNNEQFF,TGTGCCAGCAGCTGGCCCTATGGGGGTAACAATGAGCAGTTCTTC
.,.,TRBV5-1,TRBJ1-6,CASSTRASSYNSPLHF,TGCGCCAGCAGTACAAGGGCGAGCTCCTATAATTCACCCCTCCACTTT
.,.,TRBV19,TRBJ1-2,CASMVWWGSNYGYTF,TGTGCCAGTATGGTGTGGTGGGGCTCTAACTATGGCTACACCTTC
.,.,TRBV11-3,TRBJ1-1,CASSLLYKGDEAFF,TGTGCCAGCAGCTTACTTTACAAGGGGGATGAAGCTTTCTTT
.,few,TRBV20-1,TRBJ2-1,CSARVDDEQFF,TGCAGTGCTAGAGTAGACGATGAGCAGTTCTTC
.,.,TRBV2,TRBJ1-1,CASLVEGAGTEAFF,TGTGCCAGCCTCGTGGAGGGTGCGGGAACTGAAGCTTTCTTT
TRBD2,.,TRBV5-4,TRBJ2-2,CASSLGLAGAAGELFF,TGTGCCAGCAGCCTGGGACTAGCGGGGGCAGCAGGGGAGCTGTTTTTT
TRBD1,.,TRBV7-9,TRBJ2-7,CASSPGQGYEQYF,TGTGCCAGCAGCCCGGGACAGGGATACGAGCAGTACTTC
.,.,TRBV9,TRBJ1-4,CASSPRWGNDEKLFF,TGTGCCAGCAGCCCCCGTTGGGGCAACGATGAAAAACTGTTTTTT
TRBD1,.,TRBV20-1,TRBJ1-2,CSASSMFVGGQNGYTF,TGCAGTGCGAGTTCTATGTTTGTAGGGGGCCAAAATGGCTACACCTTC
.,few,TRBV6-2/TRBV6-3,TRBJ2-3,CASSYLSYTQYF,TGTGCCAGCAGTTACCTCTCCTATACGCAGTATTTT
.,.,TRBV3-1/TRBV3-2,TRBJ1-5,CASSQVGGIQPQHF,TGTGCCAGCAGCCAAGTGGGGGGGATTCAGCCCCAGCATTTT
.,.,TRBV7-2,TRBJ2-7,CASRANLGVEAYEQYF,TGTGCCAGCAGGGCTAATTTAGGGGTTGAGGCCTACGAGCAGTACTTC
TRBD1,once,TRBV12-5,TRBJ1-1,CASGPRGQMNTEAFF,TGTGCTAGTGGTCCGAGGGGACAGATGAACACTGAAGCTTTCTTT
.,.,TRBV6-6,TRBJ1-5,CASRQGFGNQPQHF,TGTGCCAGCAGACAGGGATTTGGCAATCAGCCCCAGCATTTT
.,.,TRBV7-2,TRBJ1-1,CASSFTVSNTEAFF,TGTGCCAGCAGCTTTACAGTTTCGAACACTGAAGCTTTCTTT
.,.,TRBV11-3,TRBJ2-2,CASAEGNTGELFF,TGTGCCAGCGCTGAGGGGAACACCGGGGAGCTGTTTTTT
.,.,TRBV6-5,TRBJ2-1,CASSFIRDTNYNEQFF,TGTGCCAGCAGTTTCATCCGGGACACCAACTACAATGAGCAGTTCTTC
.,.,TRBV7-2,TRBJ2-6,CASSLIPGIGSGANVLTF,TGTGCCAGCAGCTTAATCCCAGGGATAGGCTCTGGGGCCAACGTCCTGACTTTC
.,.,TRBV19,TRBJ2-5,CASSVDSQETQYF,TGTGCCAGTAGTGTCGACAGTCAAGAGACCCAGTACTTC
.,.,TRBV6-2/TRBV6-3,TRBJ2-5,CASSYSIGRPQETQYF,TGTGCCAGCAGTTACTCGATCGGCAGACCGCAAGAGACCCAGTACTTC
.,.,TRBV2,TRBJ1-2,CASSEEANYGYTF,TGTGCCAGCAGTGAAGAGGCTAACTATGGCTACACCTTC
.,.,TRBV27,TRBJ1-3,CASSLGAYGNTIYF,TGTGCCAGCAGTCTAGGGGCATATGGAAACACCATATATTTT
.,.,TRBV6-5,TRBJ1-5,CASSYGPGNQPQHF,TGTGCCAGCAGTTATGGGCCAGGGAATCAGCCCCAGCATTTT
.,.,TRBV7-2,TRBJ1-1,CASSQIPSPSTEAFF,TGTGCCAGCAGCCAAATCCCCTCTCCGAGCACTGAAGCTTTCTTT